These 31 T cell receptor beta chains share one sample of origin, sequenced in a study of monozygotic twins with inflammatory bowel disease. TCRdb re-called the 5' RACE reads and gives one entry per CDR3 protein, without DNA. This sample carries approximately 150,000 distinct CDR3 sequences, with approximately 7% going to the ten biggest clones. Sequencing input: blood. These receptors were collected from a human donor with ulcerative colitis or Crohn's disease, or a healthy co-twin of an affected twin (not recorded which).

The rearrangement links TRBV5-1 to TRBJ2-2. Germline CDR1 is SGHRS and CDR2 is YFSETQ. CDR3 length equals 16 residues. The chain's CDR3 is CASSLNRQSNTGELFF.

The chain combines TRBV7-2 with TRBJ1-1. The CDR3 sequence is 15 residues long. In germline, CDR1 is SGHTA, CDR2 FQGNSA. This chain's CDR3 is CASSDHSGINTEAFF.

This chain uses TRBV5-5 with TRBJ1-5; the D call of TRBD1 rests on TCRdb alone, since no DNA is present to check it. The CDR3 covers 17 residues. Per germline, CDR1 SGHKS and CDR2 YYEKEE (reference sequence). CDR3: CASSFRDFPEGDQPQHF.

This chain links TRBV29-1 with TRBJ1-1; the TCRdb call, TRBD1, lacks DNA for checking. The CDR3 runs 13 residues. Germline CDR1 is SQVTM and CDR2 is ANQGSEA. CDR3 sequence reads: CSVRQGGDTEAFF.

The rearrangement joins TRBV27 to TRBJ2-1; without DNA, the TCRdb call of TRBD2 cannot be checked. The germline CDR1 and CDR2 sequences are MNHEY and SMNVEV (reference sequence). The CDR3 covers 17 residues. This CDR3 is CASSPTSGRSSYNEQFF.

V gene TRBV5-1 combines with J gene TRBJ2-1; TCRdb's D call, TRBD2, is unchecked because there is no DNA. The CDR3 sequence is 14 residues long. Germline CDR1 is SGHRS and CDR2 is YFSETQ. Here the CDR3 reads CASSGASSYNERFF.

This chain connects TRBV3-1 to TRBJ1-2. The CDR3 runs to 15 residues. CDR1 is LGHDT and CDR2 is YNNKEL in the germline V gene (reference sequence). This CDR3 reads CASSQGTQGLYGYTF.

The V and J genes are TRBV12-3 or TRBV12-4 and TRBJ2-3; checking the TCRdb D call of TRBD1 is not possible without DNA. This CDR3 has 15 amino acids. The chain's CDR3 is CASSLRTGAPDTQYF.

V is TRBV12-3 or TRBV12-4 and J is TRBJ1-2. The CDR3 contains 15 residues. This CDR3 reads CASSLSAGSYYGYTF.

The rearrangement joins TRBV27 to TRBJ1-2; without DNA, the TCRdb call of TRBD1 cannot be checked. The germline CDR1 and CDR2 sequences are MNHEY and SMNVEV (reference sequence). The CDR3 is 12 amino acids. The CDR3 sequence is CANEDRVDGYTF.

CDR3 residues: CASSLTGLAGAYEQYF. The rearrangement joins TRBV28 to TRBJ2-7; TCRdb's assignment of TRBD2 cannot be checked, as there is no DNA. Germline V gene sequence: CDR1 MDHEN, CDR2 SYDVKM. The CDR3 consists of 16 residues.

The genes are TRBV5-1 and TRBJ1-1. Germline CDR1 SGHRS, CDR2 YFSETQ. The CDR3 has 13 amino acids. The CDR3 protein is CASSLAGRSEAFF.

The V call is TRBV29-1, the J call TRBJ1-2. Germline V CDR1 and CDR2: SQVTM, ANQGSEA. CDR3 length: 13 residues. The CDR3 sequence is CSVSVGFRYGYTF.

The V gene is TRBV3-1, the J gene TRBJ1-5; TCRdb outputs TRBD1, but without DNA this stays unchecked. CDR1 is LGHDT and CDR2 is YNNKEL in the germline V gene (reference sequence). The CDR3 sequence is 13 residues long. The CDR3 is CASSLGGAKPQHF.

The chain uses TRBV5-1 and TRBJ1-2. Germline V gene sequence: CDR1 SGHRS, CDR2 YFSETQ. The CDR3 runs to 11 residues. The CDR3: CASSPGGGYTF.

The chain combines TRBV11-3 with TRBJ2-3; checking the TCRdb D call of TRBD1 is not possible without DNA. Germline V gene lookup returns CDR1 SGHNT and CDR2 YENEEA. This CDR3 has 16 residues. The CDR3 spells CASSSSGGMMGDTQYF.

The rearrangement joins TRBV21-1 to TRBJ1-1; TCRdb's D call, TRBD1, is unchecked because there is no DNA. TRBV21-1 is annotated as a pseudogene. The CDR3 runs 13 residues. CDR3 residues: CATLEQARTEAFF.

The rearrangement links TRBV6-4 to TRBJ2-7; TCRdb's D gene call, TRBD1, goes unchecked for lack of DNA. The CDR3 contains 12 residues. From germline, CDR1 is MRHNA and CDR2 SNTAGT. This CDR3 is CASTGLRDEQYF.

The chain is built from TRBV29-1 and TRBJ2-1; absent DNA, TCRdb's TRBD1 call cannot be checked. This CDR3 contains 12 residues. CDR1 SQVTM and CDR2 ANQGSEA come from the germline V gene. The CDR3 reads CSGGQGPNEQFF.

This chain's CDR3 is CASSFLGGLTDTQYF. This chain joins TRBV7-3 and TRBJ2-3. The CDR3 sequence is 15 residues long. CDR1 and CDR2 (germline): SGHTA, FQGTGA.

The J gene is TRBJ2-3, the V gene TRBV9; TCRdb calls TRBD2, which cannot be checked without DNA. This CDR3 is built from 15 residues. The germline V gene has CDR1 SGDLS and CDR2 YYNGEE. The CDR3 reads CASSVGTRDTDTQYF. Supplemented by reference TRBV9 and TRBJ2-3, the full variable domain reads DSGVTQTPKHLITATGQRVTLRCSPRSGDLSVYWYQQSLDQGLQFLIQYYNGEERAKGNILERFSAQQFPDLHSELNLSSLELGDSALYFCASSVGTRDTDTQYFGPGTRLTVL.

The chain recombines TRBV10-3 with TRBJ1-3. The CDR3 length is 14 residues. Germline V CDR1 and CDR2: ENHRY, SYGVKD. The CDR3 sequence: CAISESHSGNTIYF.

This rearrangement joins TRBV6-1 to TRBJ1-5; TCRdb selects TRBD1, and the lack of DNA leaves this call unchecked. CDR3 size: 15 residues. Per the germline V gene, CDR1 is MNHNS and CDR2 is SASEGT. This CDR3 reads CASSQGQGVNQPQHF.

V is TRBV12-3 or TRBV12-4 and J is TRBJ1-2; TCRdb's D call, TRBD1, is unchecked because there is no DNA. CDR3 length: 12 residues. CDR3 region: CASSPRGYGYTF.

This rearrangement joins TRBV30 to TRBJ1-5; the D gene TCRdb calls, TRBD1, cannot be checked with no DNA. Germline V gene data show CDR1 as GTSNPN and CDR2 as SVGIG (reference sequence). The CDR3 length is 13 residues. The CDR3 sequence: CAWSVPPNQPQHF.

The V call is TRBV12-3 or TRBV12-4, the J call TRBJ1-5; TCRdb reports TRBD1, a call that lacks DNA to check it against. The CDR3 consists of 14 residues. CDR3 loop: CASSSGQGAQPQHF.

This chain joins TRBV20-1 and TRBJ2-3; the D gene TCRdb calls, TRBD2, cannot be checked with no DNA. Germline lookup yields CDR1 DFQATT and CDR2 SNEGSKA (reference sequence). The CDR3 loop spans 17 amino acids. CDR3 sequence: CSAKGGLSGLAPDTQYF.

The chain employs TRBV4-2 and TRBJ1-1; lacking DNA, the TRBD1 call made by TCRdb goes unchecked. CDR3 length: 15 amino acids. CDR1 LGHNA and CDR2 YNFKEQ come from the germline V gene. CDR3 loop: CASSQVDRGDTEAFF.

The CDR3 loop is CSAKVGLAGYNEQFF. This sequence joins TRBV20-1 and TRBJ2-1; the D gene TCRdb calls, TRBD2, cannot be checked with no DNA. This CDR3 has 15 amino acids. Germline values: CDR1 DFQATT, CDR2 SNEGSKA (reference sequence).

The chain carries TRBV5-1 and TRBJ1-3; TCRdb's D call, TRBD1, is unchecked because there is no DNA. The germline V gene encodes CDR1 SGHRS and CDR2 YFSETQ. The CDR3 is made up of 15 amino acids. CDR3 region: CASSPARTGGNTIYF.

The chain uses TRBV12-3 or TRBV12-4 and TRBJ1-5; TCRdb's D gene call, TRBD1, goes unchecked for lack of DNA. This CDR3 is built from 17 residues. CDR3 amino acids: CASSFGLTGVSNQPQHF.